Listed here are 17 T cell receptor beta chains from one sample, sequenced in a study of spatial heterogeneity in lung cancer. TCRdb independently ran MiXCR on the 5' RACE reads; one entry per CDR3 protein. The data show roughly 40,000 distinct CDR3 sequences, with approximately 6.8% seen just once and 43% held by the top ten. Time point given: sample taken at primary tumor resection. Whole RNA, which was extracted from tumor, nontumor lung tissue or frozen PBMC, was sequenced without any cell sorting. The sequences come from PBMCs, collected at surgery. These receptors were collected from a female donor with early-stage non-small cell lung cancer.

In this sample, this clonotype turned up many times. The V call is TRBV6-5, the J call TRBJ1-2; possible D gene TRBD1, 6 bases. The germline V and J ends were trimmed by 5 bases and 4 bases, with 17 bases remaining between them. Germline V gene sequence: CDR1 MNHEY, CDR2 SVGAGI. CDR3 size: 15 residues. The CDR3 nucleotides are TGTGCCAGCAGTCCGGCAACCGGGACAATCTATGGCTACACCTTC. Translated, it gives CASSPATGTIYGYTF.

The rearrangement joins TRBV7-9 to TRBJ1-1; the D gene is possibly TRBD1 (6 bases). Germline V gene data show CDR1 as SEHNR and CDR2 as FQNEAQ (reference sequence). Trimming cost V 5 bases and J 1 base, with 14 bases left between them. The length of the CDR3 is 15 residues. The CDR3 loop reads CASSRNRARNTEAFF. The DNA for the CDR3 is TGTGCCAGCAGCCGTAACAGGGCTCGGAACACTGAAGCTTTCTTT. Complete variable domain (other parts from reference TRBV7-9 and TRBJ1-1): DTGVSQNPRHKITKRGQNVTFRCDPISEHNRLYWYRQTLGQGPEFLTYFQNEAQLEKSRLLSDRFSAERPKGSFSTLEIQRTEQGDSAMYLCASSRNRARNTEAFFGQGTRLTVV.

At least ten counts were recorded for this clonotype. The chain carries TRBV6-2 or TRBV6-3 and TRBJ1-2; 8 bases match TRBD1. The CDR3 length is 16 residues. Unmatched junction bases numbered 12, after V lost 6 bases and J lost 3 bases. Germline assignment: CDR1 MNHEY and CDR2 SVGEGT. The CDR3 DNA reads TGTGCCAGCAGAACCCGGACAGGGCAACCCGACTATGGCTACACCTTC. Residues: CASRTRTGQPDYGYTF.

This clonotype has at least ten counts. The chain is built from TRBV6-2 or TRBV6-3 and TRBJ2-5, with D uncertain. The V end was cut by 2 bases, the J end by 5 bases, with 12 bases between. This CDR3 has 14 amino acids. CDR1 is MNHEY, CDR2 SVGEGT, per germline. The CDR3: CASSYVSLTETQYF. CDR3 in DNA: TGTGCCAGCAGTTACGTTAGCTTGACGGAGACCCAGTACTTC.

This clonotype was counted a few times. V is TRBV7-2 and J is TRBJ1-2; D is unclear. This CDR3 spans 12 amino acids. The V end lost 7 bases, the J end lost 0 bases, and 6 bases lay between the germline ends. Germline V lookup: CDR1 SGHTA, CDR2 FQGNSA. In DNA, the CDR3 is TGTGCCAGCAAAGCTGCTAACTATGGCTACACCTTC. Protein: CASKAANYGYTF. Full variable domain (rest looked up from reference TRBV7-2 and TRBJ1-2): GAGVSQSPSNKVTEKGKDVELRCDPISGHTALYWYRQSLGQGLEFLIYFQGNSAPDKSGLPSDRFSAERTGGSVSTLTIQRTQQEDSAVYLCASKAANYGYTFGSGTRLTVV.

This clonotype has at least ten counts. This chain links TRBV9 with TRBJ2-1, with no clear D. Trimming took 0 bases from V and 3 from J, leaving 13 bases between them. Germline loops: CDR1 SGDLS, CDR2 YYNGEE. The CDR3 sequence is 16 residues long. The CDR3 protein is CASSVGARLLYNEQFF. The CDR3 DNA follows: TGTGCCAGCAGCGTAGGGGCAAGGCTACTCTACAATGAGCAGTTCTTC.

This clonotype showed up many times. The genes are TRBV6-2 or TRBV6-3 and TRBJ2-1, with 9 bases lining up with TRBD2. The length of the CDR3 is 16 residues. Germline V gene sequence: CDR1 MNHEY, CDR2 SVGEGT. V gave up 2 bases and J gave up 0 bases; unmatched junction bases: 2. The CDR3 here is CASSYGSGSSYNEQFF. Here the CDR3 DNA reads TGTGCCAGCAGTTACGGTAGCGGGAGCTCCTACAATGAGCAGTTCTTC.

This clonotype was found many times. The chain carries TRBV2 and TRBJ2-7; D remains ambiguous. In germline, CDR1 is SNHLY, CDR2 FYNNEI. The length of the CDR3 is 15 residues. Trimming cost V 3 bases and J 0 bases, with 12 bases left between them. The CDR3 reads CASSDGRRSSYEQYF. The CDR3 bases are TGTGCCAGCAGTGACGGCAGGCGATCCTCCTACGAGCAGTACTTC.

This clonotype was found a few times. The chain joins TRBV5-6 to TRBJ2-3; 9 nucleotides agree with TRBD1. With V trimmed by 1 base and J by 3 bases, 3 bases remained unmatched. Germline values: CDR1 SGHDT, CDR2 YYEEEE. CDR3 size: 15 residues. The CDR3 DNA follows: TGTGCCAGCAGCTTGTCTGGGACAGGGACAGATACGCAGTATTTT. Translating gives CASSLSGTGTDTQYF.

This clonotype occurred many times. The rearrangement joins TRBV28 to TRBJ2-1; D perhaps matches TRBD1 (6 bases). The V end lost 7 bases, the J end lost 5 bases, and 18 bases lay between the germline ends. This CDR3 region has 15 residues. Germline lookup yields CDR1 MDHEN and CDR2 SYDVKM. The CDR3 protein is CASTLGDKRNNEQFF. The CDR3 region has the DNA TGTGCCAGCACCCTCGGGGACAAAAGAAACAATGAGCAGTTCTTC. Based on the CDR3 plus reference TRBV28 and TRBJ2-1, the full variable domain is DVKVTQSSRYLVKRTGEKVFLECVQDMDHENMFWYRQDPGLGLRLIYFSYDVKMKEKGDIPEGYSVSREKKERFSLILESASTNQTSMYLCASTLGDKRNNEQFFGPGTRLTVL.

This clonotype was picked up many times. The chain recombines TRBV3-1 with TRBJ1-1; no clear D. The V end was cut by 4 bases, the J end by 4 bases, with 10 bases between. The CDR3 has 13 amino acids. Per the germline V gene, CDR1 is LGHDT and CDR2 is YNNKEL (reference sequence). Here the CDR3 DNA reads TGTGCCAGCAGCCCCTATTGGCGCACTGAAGCTTTCTTT. It codes for CASSPYWRTEAFF. Supplemented by reference TRBV3-1 and TRBJ1-1, the full variable domain reads DTAVSQTPKYLVTQMGNDKSIKCEQNLGHDTMYWYKQDSKKFLKIMFSYNNKELIINETVPNRFSPKSPDKAHLNLHINSLELGDSAVYFCASSPYWRTEAFFGQGTRLTVV.

This clonotype was seen at least ten times. This chain connects TRBV2 to TRBJ2-7, with 9 bases fitting TRBD1. V dropped 6 bases and J dropped 6; count of bases not matched to a gene: 3. The CDR3 extends over 12 amino acids. Per the germline V gene, CDR1 is SNHLY and CDR2 is FYNNEI. CDR3 coding DNA: TGTGCCAGCAGAGCGGACAGGGGCGAGCAGTACTTC. This codes for CASRADRGEQYF.

This clonotype was counted many times. This chain connects TRBV7-9 to TRBJ2-7; 8 bases map to TRBD2. The germline V gene has CDR1 SEHNR and CDR2 FQNEAQ (reference sequence). The CDR3 covers 15 residues. With V trimmed by 6 bases and J by 1 base, 8 bases remained unmatched. The CDR3: CASSFSGARSYEQYF. The CDR3 DNA reads as TGTGCCAGCAGTTTTAGCGGGGCCCGATCCTACGAGCAGTACTTC.

This clonotype was recorded many times. The chain couples TRBV20-1 to TRBJ1-1; D remains unclear. This CDR3 region has 12 residues. CDR1 is DFQATT, CDR2 SNEGSKA, per germline (reference sequence). V lost 6 bases and J 5 bases, leaving 13 bases between the germline ends. The CDR3 DNA follows: TGCAGTGCCGACCTGGCCTCTACTGAAGCTTTCTTT. It is translated as CSADLASTEAFF.

This clonotype was seen many times. The chain joins TRBV25-1 to TRBJ1-6; 7 bases map to TRBD1. CDR1 and CDR2 (germline): MGHDK, SYGVNS. This CDR3 is built from 15 residues. J was trimmed by 3 bases and V by 2 bases; bases with no gene match: 1. The CDR3 DNA is TGTGCCAGCAGTGAAAGGGACAGCTATAATTCACCCCTCCACTTT. The encoded protein is CASSERDSYNSPLHF.

The chain combines TRBV5-1 with TRBJ2-5; D gene unclear. CDR1 SGHRS and CDR2 YFSETQ come from the germline V gene. The CDR3 spans 14 residues. Between the trimmed V and J ends, which lost 3 bases and 1 base, there was a span of 10 bases. For the CDR3, the DNA is TGCGCCAGCAGCTCACAGCAGATCCAAGAGACCCAGTACTTC. Translating gives CASSSQQIQETQYF.

There are many counts of this clonotype. The chain links TRBV13 to TRBJ2-6; TRBD1 agrees at 10 bases. CDR1 PRHDT and CDR2 FYEKMQ come from the germline V gene (reference sequence). V dropped 5 bases and J dropped 4; count of bases not matched to a gene: 5. The CDR3 spans 16 residues. The CDR3: CASSLGQGKGANVLTF. For the CDR3, the DNA is TGTGCCAGCAGCCTGGGACAGGGGAAAGGGGCCAACGTCCTGACTTTC.